This TCR beta chain was profiled in a study of regulatory T cells in long-lasting Graves disease (dated by TCRdb to the early 2020s). For the wider study: Antithyroid drugs had been taken for less than 3 months by newly diagnosed Graves' disease patients. This study used TCR sequencing and RNA sequencing of peripheral blood to compare persistent Graves' disease patients against newly diagnosed Graves' disease patients. The study was registered as a clinical trial and conducted in China. A total of some 35 samples underwent TCR sequencing: around 13 from persistent and around 20 from newly diagnosed Graves' disease patients.

On this clonotype itself: Its binding antigen is unknown. No much larger clone exists at a distance of one base, and base qualities are not known.

The CDR1 and CDR2 encoded by the germline V gene are SNHLY and FYNNEI. The CDR3 numbers 15 residues from cysteine through phenylalanine. The retained sequence is limited to the CDR3, 45 bases, with the frame set at the first base. V is trimmed back by 5 bases and J by 6 bases, and the junction contains 8 bases that no gene match accounts for. Overall study outcomes, separate from this receptor: The authors acknowledged the small sample size as a limitation that may reduce accuracy. Persistent patients shared more public clonotypes among themselves (over 2,500) than newly diagnosed patients did (more than 950). Compared with newly diagnosed patients, patients with persistent Graves' disease had lower TCR Shannon entropy and fewer highly expanded clones, which suggests clonal expansion. Sequencing and analysis were restricted to the TCR beta chain. Only peripheral blood was studied, because thyroid tissue, the primary lesion, was inaccessible. Persistent disease showed preferential use of TRBV28, TRBJ1-2 and TRBJ2-5, whereas newly diagnosed disease favored TRBV20-1 and TRBJ2-1.

The time point label here, explained by the study, means: newly diagnosed GD, antithyroid drugs for less than 3 months. For both TCR sequencing and RNA sequencing, RNA was extracted from PBMCs using TRIzol. The diagnosis of Graves' disease followed American Thyroid Association guidelines. Patients were recruited from an endocrinology department in Xi'an, China. From each patient, approximately 9.9 milliliters of peripheral blood was collected into an EDTA anticoagulant tube. Ficoll Paque Plus density gradient separation was used to isolate PBMCs, and no additional T cell sorting was done. An Agilent 2100 Bioanalyzer and agarose gel were used to check RNA quality, and a NanoDrop 2000 was used to measure RNA concentration. Library preparation used multiplex PCR. Sequencing took place on an Illumina HiSeq 4000. To build TCR beta libraries, CDR3 regions were amplified by Arm-PCR using iRepertoire HTBI primers. Before sequencing, the PCR products underwent gel purification. For the original study's pipeline: Gene usage analysis of CDR3 amino acid clonotypes used the roughly 62 TRBV and about 14 TRBJ segments found across samples. Filtered high-quality paired reads were merged into contigs using COPE and FqMerger. BLAST was used to align contigs to the IMGT TRBV, TRBD and TRBJ reference genes, and CDR3 was defined following IMGT. Any clonotype with a frequency above 0.1% was classified as a highly expanded clone. Shannon entropy was used to measure repertoire diversity, and the Gini coefficient was used to measure V-J evenness. Public clonotypes were defined as clonotypes shared by more than one individual. Through fastp at Q25 and MiXCR, TCRdb rebuilt clones from the public reads, retaining in-frame beta chains. Each entry merges the rows of one CDR3 protein and shows their most common DNA and genes. The V and J calls were not made by the authors but by TCRdb's processing. The sample table shows some 350,000 distinct CDR3 sequences, and roughly 17% are seen once. The ten biggest clones cover about 19% of the sample.

These data were also filed under a second study, of T cells in Graves' hyperthyroidism and ophthalmopathy. According to the second study: A patient counted as having stable Graves' hyperthyroidism if no progression to ophthalmopathy occurred over 18 months of follow-up. Hyperthyroidism patients were aged 18 to 65 years and newly diagnosed, with disease duration of less than 2 months. The study excluded patients with uncontrolled infections, other autoimmune diseases, pregnancy or lactation. Diagnoses relied on clinical symptoms, serum thyroxine and TRAb, thyroid ultrasound and orbital computed tomography. The TCR CDR3 was subjected to a first round of RT-PCR using the HTBI primer set and the Qiagen OneStep RT-PCR kit. Most expanded thyroid clonotypes (frequency above 0.001) were also found in blood, which suggests that blood repertoires may mirror thyroid immune responses. A model built on a 13 V-J signature distinguished ophthalmopathy from stable hyperthyroidism, reaching 85% to 90% sensitivity and 81% to 83% specificity in cross-validation and 80%/75% in testing. In validation, the model predicted progression to ophthalmopathy a median of about 5.9 months before onset, with 65% to 71% sensitivity and just under 75% specificity. TCR V-J signatures able to tell the groups apart were searched for in a discovery cohort of approximately 95 patients, of whom 40 to 45 had Graves' ophthalmopathy and around 56 had stable Graves' hyperthyroidism. Prospective prediction of ophthalmopathy was tested in an independent validation cohort of approximately 19 hyperthyroidism patients and around 16 patients who later progressed to ophthalmopathy. For training and testing, the 100 or so patients in the discovery cohort were randomly divided in a 7:3 ratio. In addition, the study compared T-cell repertoires in thyroid tissue and in blood from about six Graves' hyperthyroidism patients. Following sampling, methimazole starting at 30 mg daily was given to hyperthyroidism patients, and high-dose intravenous methylprednisolone was given to ophthalmopathy patients. Libraries were constructed in a second round of multiplex PCR, after which size selection and purification were carried out. Libraries were sequenced paired-end with 100 bp reads on an Illumina HiSeq2000. SOAPnuke was used to process the raw data, with reads discarded if the reads contained adapters or uncalled bases, had a mean Phred below 15, or lacked an exact constant-primer or identifier match. High-quality paired reads were merged using COPE v1.2.5, and each unique nucleotide sequence was defined as a clonotype. MiTCR v1.1 was used to align clonotypes to the IMGT TRBV, TRBD and TRBJ reference segments. Analysis was restricted to V-J combinations with a frequency above 0.0001, which covered approximately 99% of repertoires. The TCS score was defined as the ratio of F50 (clonal expansion) to E x V (chaos), calculated using BLOSUM62-based TCRdist between CDR3 peptides within each V-J. Welch's t-statistics and random forest reduced fewer than 600 V-J features to roughly 13, which were used in a naive Bayes classifier (R e1071). Sample size was not statistically predetermined, and blinding of investigators to group allocation was not performed. The paper reports TCR Vbeta CDR3 sequencing of over 120 peripheral blood samples: 43 ophthalmopathy, 75 to 80 hyperthyroidism and around 17 progressor patients.

The sequence is built from TRBV2 and TRBJ2-7, with 12 middle bases fitting TRBD1. Specimen: peripheral blood mononuclear cells (PBMCs), collected at new diagnosis, from a patient treated with antithyroid drugs. The source of this sequence is a woman aged 18-29 years with Graves disease. Donor details come from another sample of the same person, matched by shared clones. CDR3 region: CASSQTGQGAVEQYF. The sequence in DNA is TGTGCCAGCAGTCAAACGGGACAGGGGGCGGTCGAGCAGTACTTC.